The 17 T cell receptor beta chains given below trace back to one sample, sequenced in a study of blood T cell repertoires in COVID-19. Profiled with immunoSEQ multiplex PCR; TCRdb holds only in-frame clones, not every one. The sample records 300,000 to 450,000 clones, approximately 89% being singletons. The sequenced material came from peripheral blood. Receptors originate from a woman aged 55 to 70 with COVID-19, enrolled during active disease.

This clone has only a few counts. The chain is built from TRBV18 and TRBJ1-2, with 12 bases aligning to TRBD1. This CDR3 is built from 15 residues. The trim removed 2 bases at V and 6 bases at J, leaving 4 bases unmatched. Germline CDR1 is KGHSH and CDR2 is LQKENI. The DNA for the CDR3 is TGTGCCAGCTCACCAGGGACAGGGGGCTCAAATGGCTACACCTTC. It is translated as CASSPGTGGSNGYTF.

The table lists this clone with a few counts. The chain couples TRBV30 to TRBJ1-2; the D gene is possibly TRBD1 (5 bases). Germline CDR1 GTSNPN, CDR2 SVGIG (reference sequence). V lost 3 bases and J lost 5, with 10 bases in between. The CDR3 runs 12 residues. The CDR3 nucleotides are TGTGCCTGGAGCGACAGCGCTTATGGCTACACCTTC. Protein product: CAWSDSAYGYTF.

The chain employs TRBV15 and TRBJ1-1; D is unclear. V dropped 1 base and J dropped 4 bases, with 7 bases sitting between them. The length of the CDR3 is 13 residues. Germline values: CDR1 LNHNV, CDR2 YYDKDF (reference sequence). In DNA, the CDR3 is TGTGCCACCAGCAGAGGTCTCGTCACTGAAGCTTTCTTT. The encoded protein is CATSRGLVTEAFF.

The chain recombines TRBV6-5 with TRBJ1-2; 7 bases are shared with TRBD1. Per the germline V gene, CDR1 is MNHEY and CDR2 is SVGAGI. V was clipped by 4 bases and J by 4 bases; unmatched bases: 3. This CDR3 is 13 amino acids long. CDR3 sequence: CASSWGTAYGYTF. In DNA form, the CDR3 reads TGTGCCAGCAGTTGGGGGACAGCCTATGGCTACACCTTC.

In DNA, the CDR3 is TGCGCCAGCAGCTCAGCCTCCGGGACAGGGGGGCGCGGAGGCTACACCTTC. Its translation is CASSSASGTGGRGGYTF. The chain carries TRBV5-1 and TRBJ1-2; 11 bases match TRBD1. V lost 3 bases, J lost 8 bases, and 15 bases stayed unmatched. The germline V gene encodes CDR1 SGHRS and CDR2 YFSETQ. CDR3 length: 17 residues.

The chain couples TRBV19 to TRBJ1-4, with D hard to call. The V end was cut by 3 bases, the J end by 8 bases, with 16 bases between. Germline CDR1 and CDR2: LNHDA and SQIVND (reference sequence). The CDR3 totals 15 residues. CDR3 sequence reads: CASSISGRGGEKLFF. DNA of the CDR3: TGTGCCAGTAGTATTAGTGGGAGAGGAGGGGAAAAACTGTTTTTT.

This clone was counted a single time. This chain links TRBV4-1 with TRBJ1-5, with 8 bases fitting TRBD1. The CDR3 length is 17 residues. V dropped 2 bases and J dropped 4; count of bases not matched to a gene: 10. The V gene's germline CDR1 is MGHRA and CDR2 YSYEKL. The CDR3 DNA reads TGCGCCAGCAGCCAAACGACGCAGGGGGCGCGGAATCAGCCCCAGCATTTT. It translates to CASSQTTQGARNQPQHF.

The gene calls are TRBV7-8 and TRBJ1-1, with D unresolved. CDR1 and CDR2 from the germline V gene are SGHVS and FQNEAQ. The CDR3 covers 13 residues. Deletions cut 9 bases from V and 3 bases from J, with 14 bases between. DNA for the CDR3: TGTGCCAGTATTCAGAGACTGCACACTGAAGCTTTCTTT. Amino acids: CASIQRLHTEAFF.

DNA for the CDR3: TGTGCCAGCAGTACTCGGACAGGGGGCCGACTTGAAGCTTTCTTT. It specifies CASSTRTGGRLEAFF. The V gene is TRBV27, the J gene TRBJ1-1; 11 bases agree with TRBD1. This CDR3 has 15 amino acids. Germline-derived CDR1 and CDR2 are MNHEY and SMNVEV (reference sequence). V gave up 5 bases and J gave up 7 bases; unmatched junction bases: 9.

The chain has TRBV5-1 and TRBJ1-6; 7 bases are shared with TRBD1. Germline lookup yields CDR1 SGHRS and CDR2 YFSETQ. Trimming took 0 bases from V and 7 from J; bases not matched to a gene: 4. The CDR3 extends over 15 amino acids. The CDR3 DNA reads as TGCGCCAGCAGCTTGGCGGGACAGACAAATTCACCCCTCCACTTT. Translating gives CASSLAGQTNSPLHF. The entire variable domain, with the rest obtained from reference TRBV5-1 and TRBJ1-6, is as follows: KAGVTQTPRYLIKTRGQQVTLSCSPISGHRSVSWYQQTPGQGLQFLFEYFSETQRNKGNFPGRFSGRQFSNSRSEMNVSTLELGDSALYLCASSLAGQTNSPLHFGNGTRLTVT.

The chain uses TRBV7-9 and TRBJ1-3; the match to TRBD1 covers 9 bases. V was clipped by 5 bases and J by 1 base; unmatched bases: 6. Germline values: CDR1 SEHNR, CDR2 FQNEAQ (reference sequence). This CDR3 comprises 16 residues. The CDR3 loop reads CASSPVGQGSGNTIYF. The CDR3 nucleotides are TGTGCCAGCAGCCCAGTCGGACAGGGGTCTGGAAACACCATATATTTT.

The V call is TRBV5-1, the J call TRBJ1-2, with TRBD1 matching 9 bases. The CDR3 consists of 19 residues. V lost 7 bases and J lost 4; bases outside the gene matches: 23. Germline CDR1 and CDR2: SGHRS and YFSETQ. CDR3 in DNA: TGCGCCAGCGCAGCCCACATTGGCTCCACAGGGGGCAAGGGCTATGGCTACACCTTC. This sequence encodes CASAAHIGSTGGKGYGYTF.

The rearrangement uses TRBV5-1 and TRBJ1-4, with D possibly matching TRBD1 (6 bases). The CDR3 sequence is 16 residues long. V lost 5 bases to trimming and J lost 0 bases, with 14 bases between them. Germline CDR1 and CDR2: SGHRS and YFSETQ. The CDR3 here is CASSRQGRTTNEKLFF. CDR3 coding DNA: TGCGCCAGCAGTCGCCAGGGGCGAACAACTAATGAAAAACTGTTTTTT.

The rearrangement uses TRBV10-3 and TRBJ2-3, with D possibly being TRBD2 (7 bases). V lost 8 bases, J lost 0 bases, and 12 bases lay in between. The CDR3 totals 14 residues. Germline lookup yields CDR1 ENHRY and CDR2 SYGVKD. The CDR3 DNA reads TGTGCCATCGGGGGGGGGCTTAGCACAGATACGCAGTATTTT. This sequence encodes CAIGGGLSTDTQYF.

The gene calls are TRBV28 and TRBJ2-2; 7 bases map to TRBD2. Germline lookup yields CDR1 MDHEN and CDR2 SYDVKM. The CDR3 length is 14 residues. V dropped 4 bases and J dropped 7; count of bases not matched to a gene: 6. CDR3 bases: TGTGCCAGCAGTTCAACGGGGGAGGGCGGGGAGCTGTTTTTT. Translated: CASSSTGEGGELFF.

V is TRBV10-3 and J is TRBJ1-1; D call uncertain. From germline, CDR1 is ENHRY and CDR2 SYGVKD. The V and J ends lost 4 bases and 0 bases respectively, with 9 bases between them. There are 14 residues in the CDR3. The CDR3 DNA reads TGTGCCATCAGTGGGGAGGGCCTGAACACTGAAGCTTTCTTT. Encoded protein: CAISGEGLNTEAFF.

The chain uses TRBV4-1 and TRBJ2-7; 10 bases are shared with TRBD1. This CDR3 spans 17 amino acids. Germline CDR1 MGHRA, CDR2 YSYEKL. V was pared by 1 base and J by 4 bases, with 10 bases of the junction left unmatched. Here the CDR3 reads CASSQVLGGQGIYEQYF. The CDR3 DNA is TGCGCCAGCAGCCAAGTTCTAGGGGGACAGGGGATTTACGAGCAGTACTTC.